The 12 T cell receptor beta chains below were found in one sample sequenced in a study of spatial heterogeneity in lung cancer. Study-wide points: How many expanded intratumoral alpha and beta TCRs were present tracked the tumor mutation count, which was a count of nonsynonymous mutations.

Time point given: sample taken at primary tumor resection. TCRdb called the 5' RACE reads again in MiXCR, with one record for every CDR3 protein. This sample has about 7,400 distinct CDR3 sequences, with 11% to 15% found just once. Antigens of these TCRs are unknown. The sequenced sample was lung tumor tissue, obtained at surgery. Receptors originate from a female donor with early-stage non-small cell lung cancer.

Judged by abundance, this clonotype is medium-sized. The chain couples TRBV7-8 to TRBJ1-5; TRBD1 matches at 7 bases. This CDR3 spans 16 amino acids. Germline V CDR1 and CDR2: SGHVS, FQNEAQ. V shed 4 bases, J shed 4 bases, and the junction held 10 bases outside the gene matches. Here the CDR3 reads CASSSLGQALNQPQHF. CDR3 in DNA: TGTGCCAGCAGCTCTCTAGGACAGGCGTTGAATCAGCCCCAGCATTTT.

This clonotype was seen repeatedly, ten times or more. The chain uses TRBV7-2 and TRBJ1-5, with a possible D match to TRBD1 (5 bases). V was shortened by 2 bases and J by 2 bases, with 10 bases between the two germline ends. The CDR3 runs 15 residues. The germline V gene encodes CDR1 SGHTA and CDR2 FQGNSA. In nucleotides, the CDR3 is TGTGCCAGCAGCTTATCAGGGCTCGGCAATCAGCCCCAGCATTTT. Translated, it gives CASSLSGLGNQPQHF. The whole variable domain, filled in from reference TRBV7-2 and TRBJ1-5, reads GAGVSQSPSNKVTEKGKDVELRCDPISGHTALYWYRQSLGQGLEFLIYFQGNSAPDKSGLPSDRFSAERTGGSVSTLTIQRTQQEDSAVYLCASSLSGLGNQPQHFGDGTRLSIL.

Ten or more counts support this clonotype. This rearrangement joins TRBV19 to TRBJ2-2, with 9 positions matching TRBD1. This CDR3 is 17 amino acids long. Germline CDR1 LNHDA, CDR2 SQIVND (reference sequence). J lost 1 base, V lost 5 bases, and 8 bases had no gene match. CDR3 sequence (DNA): TGTGCCAGTAGTCGAGGCCCGGGACAGGGGAACACCGGGGAGCTGTTTTTT. Its translation: CASSRGPGQGNTGELFF.

This clonotype is categorized as medium-sized. The V and J genes are TRBV20-1 and TRBJ2-7; 11 positions agree with TRBD2. The CDR3 spans 13 residues. From germline, CDR1 is DFQATT and CDR2 SNEGSKA (reference sequence). Trimming took 5 bases from V and 4 from J; bases not matched to a gene: 4. CDR3 residues: CSAASSGGYEQYF. The CDR3 region has the DNA TGCAGTGCTGCTTCTAGCGGGGGGTACGAGCAGTACTTC.

The rearrangement uses TRBV30 and TRBJ2-7; D is uncertain. Between the trimmed V and J ends, which lost 1 base and 5 bases, there was a span of 6 bases. The germline CDR1 and CDR2 sequences are GTSNPN and SVGIG (reference sequence). This CDR3 has 11 residues. CDR3 sequence: CAWSGADEQYF. The CDR3 DNA reads as TGTGCCTGGAGTGGAGCCGACGAGCAGTACTTC.

By sample fraction, this clonotype is medium-sized (0.01 to 0.1%). The V and J genes are TRBV20-1 and TRBJ1-1; D not certain. The CDR3 length is 12 residues. The germline V and J ends were trimmed by 6 bases and 1 base, with 9 bases remaining between them. Per the germline V gene, CDR1 is DFQATT and CDR2 is SNEGSKA (reference sequence). CDR3 residues: CSAPRRNTEAFF. In DNA form, the CDR3 reads TGCAGTGCGCCACGGCGGAACACTGAAGCTTTCTTT.

Relative to its sample, this clonotype is medium-sized (0.01 to 0.1%). The V call is TRBV4-1, the J call TRBJ2-7; TRBD1 is a possible D gene (6 bases). The CDR3 spans 17 residues. Trimming stripped 0 bases from V and 3 bases from J, with 18 bases between. Germline loops: CDR1 MGHRA, CDR2 YSYEKL. CDR3 residues: CASSQEAPGQSRYEQYF. The CDR3 region has the DNA TGCGCCAGCAGCCAAGAAGCCCCTGGACAGTCCCGCTACGAGCAGTACTTC.

In its sample, this clonotype ranks as medium-sized. The chain is built from TRBV7-9 and TRBJ1-4; the D is unclear. V dropped 5 bases and J dropped 0 bases, with 19 bases sitting between them. The CDR3 length is 18 residues. Germline assignment: CDR1 SEHNR and CDR2 FQNEAQ (reference sequence). The CDR3 coding sequence is TGTGCCAGCAGCCCTTATTTCGGAGGAGCTGCAACTAATGAAAAACTGTTTTTT. Its translation is CASSPYFGGAATNEKLFF.

This clonotype is medium-sized in the sample. This chain links TRBV9 with TRBJ2-3; D gene unclear. The CDR3 contains 12 residues. Trimming stripped 3 bases from V and 6 bases from J, with 8 bases between. CDR1 is SGDLS, CDR2 YYNGEE, per germline. The CDR3 loop is CASSAREDTQYF. In DNA, the CDR3 is TGTGCCAGCAGCGCCCGAGAGGATACGCAGTATTTT.

In its sample, this clonotype was seen many times. The J gene is TRBJ1-5, the V gene TRBV21-1. TRBV21-1 represents a pseudogene. This CDR3 has 20 amino acids. The CDR3, as DNA: TGTGCCAGCAGTAAGCTTACTACCGGGACCACAGGGTCCGGCGATCAGCCCCAGCATTTT. Translation: CASSKLTTGTTGSGDQPQHF.

This clonotype is medium-sized (0.01 to 0.1%) within its sample. This chain joins TRBV5-1 and TRBJ2-7; D not resolved. The CDR3 has 13 amino acids. Trimming shortened V by 4 bases and J by 5 bases, and 13 bases separated the two germline ends. Germline V gives CDR1 SGHRS, CDR2 YFSETQ. The CDR3 loop is CASSPLVDHEQYF. CDR3 sequence (DNA): TGCGCCAGCAGCCCCCTCGTCGACCACGAGCAGTACTTC.

This clonotype showed up many times. This chain connects TRBV30 to TRBJ1-6; 7 bases agree with TRBD1. Germline values: CDR1 GTSNPN, CDR2 SVGIG (reference sequence). Trimming cost V 0 bases and J 8 bases; bases outside gene matches: 10. This CDR3 spans 16 amino acids. The CDR3 DNA is TGTGCCTGGAGTGTCCCTCGACAGGGAATTGATTCACCCCTCCACTTT. Translated, it gives CAWSVPRQGIDSPLHF.